This entry concerns a single T cell receptor (beta chain). The antigen is not known. The sample carries other DNA sequences with the same CDR3. Sequencing was performed with immunoSEQ multiplex PCR; in TCRdb, only in-frame clones are kept and a portion is missing. The data show roughly 160,000 clones, 81% seen once. The germline gives CDR1 SEHNR, CDR2 FQNEAQ (reference sequence). This CDR3 contains 12 residues. Trimming stripped 3 bases from V and 2 bases from J, with 5 bases between. The sample originates from a study of cytotoxic CD8 clonotypes in ibrutinib-treated CLL. Study overall: Response samples were obtained once patients had received a median 12 months of treatment, range 6 to 36. Sequencing produced an average of about 250,000 productive templates and 85,000 to 95,000 productive rearrangements per sample. Study observations and caveats: Investigators sampled sustained-remission and progressing patients at differing times. Pretreatment clonality was elevated relative to age-matched healthy donors and paralleled circulating CD8+ T-cell counts.

The sequencing here drew on PBMCs, taken after 12 months of ibrutinib treatment. The chain recombines TRBV7-9 with TRBJ2-7; D gene ambiguous. The clonotype comes from a human donor with chronic lymphocytic leukemia. CDR3 loop: CASSLTTYEQYF. DNA for the CDR3: TGTGCCAGCAGCTTGACAACCTACGAGCAGTACTTC.